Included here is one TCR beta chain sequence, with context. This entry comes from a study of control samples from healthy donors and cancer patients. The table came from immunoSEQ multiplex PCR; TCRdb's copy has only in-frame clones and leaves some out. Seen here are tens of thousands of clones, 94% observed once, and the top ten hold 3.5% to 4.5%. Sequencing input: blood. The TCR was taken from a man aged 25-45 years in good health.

In DNA, the CDR3 is TGTGCCTGGAGTGCTCGGGACAGGGTGAACACTGAAGCTTTCTTT. It translates to CAWSARDRVNTEAFF. The J gene is TRBJ1-1, the V gene TRBV30, with 9 bases lining up with TRBD1. CDR1 and CDR2 (germline): GTSNPN, SVGIG (reference sequence). CDR3 length: 15 amino acids. J gave up 0 bases and V 1 base, and 3 bases lay outside the gene matches. The full variable domain, its missing parts supplied by reference TRBV30 and TRBJ1-1, is SQTIHQWPATLVQPVGSPLSLECTVEGTSNPNLYWYRQAAGRGLQLLFYSVGIGQISSEVPQNLSASRPQDRQFILSSKKLLLSDSGFYLCAWSARDRVNTEAFFGQGTRLTVV.